The 5 T cell receptor beta chains below come from one sample, sequenced in a study of blood T cell repertoires in COVID-19. Clones were read by immunoSEQ multiplex PCR, and TCRdb kept only the in-frame ones, dropping some. Of over 90,000 clones detected, roughly four fifths appear once; the ten largest clones hold less than 10%. Sequencing was performed on peripheral blood. The receptors shown here come from a middle-aged man with active or convalescent COVID-19.

The CDR3 loop reads CASSLGAVGEAFF. CDR3 bases: TGCGCCAGCAGCCTAGGGGCCGTGGGTGAAGCTTTCTTT. The rearrangement links TRBV5-1 to TRBJ1-1; D possibly corresponds to TRBD1 (5 bases). This CDR3 has 13 amino acids. CDR1 is SGHRS and CDR2 is YFSETQ in the germline V gene. The V gene lost 4 bases and the J gene lost 7 bases, with 14 bases spanning the gap.

This chain links TRBV25-1 with TRBJ2-2; D unclear. Trimming left V 1 base short and J 7 bases short, with 13 bases between. CDR3 size: 15 residues. Germline loops: CDR1 MGHDK, CDR2 SYGVNS. The DNA of the CDR3 is TGTGCCAGCAGTGAATCGCGACTCCGGATCGGGGAGCTGTTTTTT. The encoded protein is CASSESRLRIGELFF.

The chain carries TRBV2 and TRBJ1-2, with 7 bases that match TRBD1. V lost 0 bases and J lost 0; bases outside the gene matches: 10. CDR1 is SNHLY, CDR2 FYNNEI, per germline. The CDR3 is 18 amino acids. CDR3: CASSEARTGRGANYGYTF. Written as DNA, the CDR3 is TGTGCCAGCAGTGAAGCAAGGACAGGCAGAGGGGCTAACTATGGCTACACCTTC. The full variable domain, rest sourced from reference TRBV2 and TRBJ1-2, is EPEVTQTPSHQVTQMGQEVILRCVPISNHLYFYWYRQILGQKVEFLVSFYNNEISEKSEIFDDQFSVERPDGSNFTLKIRSTKLEDSAMYFCASSEARTGRGANYGYTFGSGTRLTVV.

This chain connects TRBV4-3 to TRBJ1-1; TRBD1 agrees at 7 bases. Looked up from germline, CDR1 is LGHNA and CDR2 is YSLEER. CDR3 size: 14 residues. V lost 1 base and J lost 5; bases outside the gene matches: 4. CDR3 in DNA: TGCGCCAGCAGCCAAGCCCCAGGGGGGACTGAAGCTTTCTTT. Translated: CASSQAPGGTEAFF.

With respect to this clone: A much larger clone lies one base from this, so it may be a read error. The chain combines TRBV12-3 or TRBV12-4 with TRBJ2-5, with D maybe TRBD1 (7 bases). V shed 6 bases and J shed 4 bases, with 9 bases lying between them. The CDR3 totals 12 residues. The CDR3 DNA sequence: TGTGCCAGCAGCCAGGGGGGAGAGACCCAGTACTTC. Protein product: CASSQGGETQYF.